This TCR beta chain was obtained from a study of cytomegalovirus exposure and HLA in healthy donors. Per the germline V gene, CDR1 is SEHNR and CDR2 is FQNEAQ (reference sequence). The CDR3 contains 16 residues. V lost 5 bases and J 0 bases, leaving 14 bases between the germline ends. Broader study findings: Common viral pathogens seemed, in a later analysis, to connect with several of the most significant clusters.

This clone was observed a few times. Its matching antigen is unknown. The PCR employed 60 Vbeta primers together with 13 Jbeta primers. Method: immunoSEQ multiplex PCR; TCRdb's copy keeps in-frame clones and lacks some. The sample consists of approximately 190,000 clones, over 75% of them appearing once. The rearrangement links TRBV7-9 to TRBJ1-3, with D perhaps matching TRBD1 (5 bases). The specimen sequenced was PBMCs. The source is a boy aged 2 to 10 in good health and CMV-seronegative. The DNA of the CDR3 is TGTGCCAGCAGCCCCCGACCAGGGTTCTCTGGAAACACCATATATTTT. Translated: CASSPRPGFSGNTIYF.